The 15 T cell receptor beta chains given below trace back to one sample, sequenced in a study of PD-1 blockade in mismatch repair-deficient tumors. TCRdb's copy holds only in-frame clones and misses some; the assay was immunoSEQ multiplex PCR. The data hold roughly 40,000 clones, with about 85% observed a single time. Sequenced material: peripheral blood, taken about 80 weeks after starting pembrolizumab. These receptors were obtained from an adult with mismatch repair-deficient cancer.

This clone is a singleton in its sample. V usage is TRBV27 and J usage is TRBJ1-2, with D unclear. The CDR3 totals 15 residues. CDR1 is MNHEY and CDR2 is SMNVEV in the germline V gene (reference sequence). Trimming cost V 3 bases and J 6 bases, with 17 bases left between them. In nucleotides, the CDR3 is TGTGCCAGCAGTTTGGAACCCAGGTCAATTAATGGCTACACCTTC. Its translation is CASSLEPRSINGYTF.

The chain has TRBV10-3 and TRBJ1-1; D ambiguous. The CDR3 has 14 amino acids. Trimming took off 4 bases at V and 1 base at J, with 10 bases between the two ends. Germline CDR1 ENHRY, CDR2 SYGVKD. As DNA, the CDR3 is TGTGCCATCAGTGGAGGGCGGGAGAACACTGAAGCTTTCTTT. It is translated as CAISGGRENTEAFF.

This clone rates as medium-sized. The chain recombines TRBV5-4 with TRBJ2-3, with D possibly matching TRBD2 (5 bases). V lost 2 bases and J 6 bases, leaving 10 bases between the germline ends. The CDR3 extends over 13 amino acids. CDR1 SGHNT and CDR2 YYREEE come from the germline V gene (reference sequence). The CDR3 region has the DNA TGTGCCAGCAGCTTAACTAGTTGGGATACGCAGTATTTT. The encoded protein is CASSLTSWDTQYF.

This rearrangement joins TRBV29-1 to TRBJ1-2; TRBD1 agrees at 11 bases. V dropped 6 bases and J dropped 2; count of bases not matched to a gene: 5. The germline gives CDR1 SQVTM, CDR2 ANQGSEA. The CDR3 is 14 amino acids. The CDR3 here is CSVRGDRGNYGYTF. CDR3 nucleotide sequence: TGCAGCGTCCGGGGGGACAGGGGGAACTATGGCTACACCTTC. The full variable domain, with the rest looked up from reference TRBV29-1 and TRBJ1-2, is SAVISQKPSRDICQRGTSLTIQCQVDSQVTMMFWYRQQPGQSLTLIATANQGSEATYESGFVIDKFPISRPNLTFSTLTVSNMSPEDSSIYLCSVRGDRGNYGYTFGSGTRLTVV.

The rearrangement links TRBV27 to TRBJ1-1, with D unclear. Germline V gene sequence: CDR1 MNHEY, CDR2 SMNVEV (reference sequence). V was cut by 4 bases and J by 2 bases, with 8 bases left in between. The CDR3 is made up of 13 amino acids. The CDR3 protein is CASSWSGNTEAFF. DNA of the CDR3: TGTGCCAGCAGTTGGTCCGGCAACACTGAAGCTTTCTTT.

The chain links TRBV30 to TRBJ2-1; the D gene is possibly TRBD2 (6 bases). V lost 2 bases and J lost 6, with 14 bases in between. CDR3 length: 14 amino acids. Germline V gene lookup returns CDR1 GTSNPN and CDR2 SVGIG (reference sequence). The chain's CDR3 is CAWSRRGPPNEQFF. In DNA form, the CDR3 reads TGTGCCTGGAGTCGGAGGGGACCCCCCAATGAGCAGTTCTTC.

J is TRBJ2-3 and V is TRBV2, with TRBD2 as a possible D gene (6 bases). The V end was cut by 2 bases, the J end by 1 base, with 13 bases between. The CDR3 runs to 16 residues. Germline lookup yields CDR1 SNHLY and CDR2 FYNNEI. CDR3 sequence (DNA): TGTGCCAGCAGTGAAAATCAGCGGGTAGGCACAGATACGCAGTATTTT. The encoded protein is CASSENQRVGTDTQYF.

This clone was recorded a few times. The V call is TRBV12-5, the J call TRBJ2-1, with 12 bases identical to TRBD2. The J segment lost 4 bases and the V segment lost 7 bases, leaving 11 bases of the junction unmatched. CDR3 length equals 17 residues. Germline V gene lookup returns CDR1 LGHNT and CDR2 FRNRAP. The CDR3 DNA reads as TGTGCTAGTGCTCCCGGACTAGCGGGACCCCTTTACAATGAGCAGTTCTTC. It yields the protein CASAPGLAGPLYNEQFF.

This chain connects TRBV28 to TRBJ2-5; D not certain. CDR3 length: 15 residues. V lost 2 bases, J lost 5 bases, and 15 bases lay in between. The germline V gene encodes CDR1 MDHEN and CDR2 SYDVKM. CDR3 residues: CASSLPRTLWETQYF. CDR3 coding DNA: TGTGCCAGCAGTTTACCTAGGACCCTTTGGGAGACCCAGTACTTC.

This chain connects TRBV5-1 to TRBJ2-7; 8 nucleotides match TRBD1. CDR3 length: 15 amino acids. CDR1 SGHRS and CDR2 YFSETQ come from the germline V gene. V shed 4 bases and J 6 bases; nucleotides not matched to a gene: 12. The CDR3 coding sequence is TGCGCCAGCAGCCCCAGCACCGGACAGGGAAGCGAGCAGTACTTC. Its protein is CASSPSTGQGSEQYF.

The chain combines TRBV6-1 with TRBJ2-3, with D possibly TRBD2 on 6 matching bases. Trimming pared 4 bases from V and 1 base from J, leaving 18 bases between. CDR3 length: 17 amino acids. In germline, CDR1 is MNHNS, CDR2 SASEGT. The CDR3 loop is CASSARGVGRGTDTQYF. The CDR3 DNA follows: TGTGCCAGCAGTGCGCGGGGCGTGGGAAGGGGCACAGATACGCAGTATTTT.

The V gene is TRBV11-3, the J gene TRBJ2-3; the match to TRBD2 covers 7 bases. V dropped 4 bases and J dropped 2; count of bases not matched to a gene: 9. Germline CDR1 is SGHNT and CDR2 is YENEEA. The CDR3 has 16 residues. The CDR3 loop is CASSSRGSGLTDTQYF. The CDR3 nucleotides are TGTGCCAGCAGCTCCCGGGGTAGCGGGCTCACAGATACGCAGTATTTT.

The chain joins TRBV19 to TRBJ1-5; D not resolved. CDR1 and CDR2 from the germline V gene are LNHDA and SQIVND (reference sequence). Trimming removed 5 bases at V and 1 base at J, with 9 bases between. The CDR3 is 14 residues long. The CDR3 region has the DNA TGTGCCAGTAGTCCAGATGGGAGCAATCAGCCCCAGCATTTT. The encoded protein is CASSPDGSNQPQHF.

In its sample, this clone ranks as medium-sized (0.01 to 0.1%). Other DNA sequences of this sample code for an identical CDR3. The chain carries TRBV2 and TRBJ2-1; D gene ambiguous. The germline CDR1 and CDR2 sequences are SNHLY and FYNNEI. This CDR3 region has 10 residues. Trimming removed 4 bases at V and 9 bases at J, with 4 bases between. DNA for the CDR3: TGTGCCAGCAGTGGGGTTGAGCAGTTCTTC. Encoded protein: CASSGVEQFF.

This clone was observed once. In DNA, the CDR3 is TGTGCCAGCAGTGACAGGGGAGACACTGAAGCTTTCTTT. It codes for CASSDRGDTEAFF. This chain joins TRBV6-4 and TRBJ1-1; a possible D gene is TRBD1 (5 bases). Germline V gives CDR1 MRHNA, CDR2 SNTAGT. V shed 2 bases and J shed 3 bases, with 7 bases lying between them. The CDR3 consists of 13 residues.